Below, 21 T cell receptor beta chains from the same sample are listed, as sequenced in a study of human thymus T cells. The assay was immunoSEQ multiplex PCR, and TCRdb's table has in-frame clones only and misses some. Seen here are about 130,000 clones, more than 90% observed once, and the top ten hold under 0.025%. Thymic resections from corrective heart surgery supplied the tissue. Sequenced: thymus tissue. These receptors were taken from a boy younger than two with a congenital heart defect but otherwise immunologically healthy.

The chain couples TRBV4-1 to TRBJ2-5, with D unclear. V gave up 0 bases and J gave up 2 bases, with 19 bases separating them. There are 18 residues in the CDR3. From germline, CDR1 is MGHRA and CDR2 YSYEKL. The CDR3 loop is CASSQEGNAGSPQETQYF. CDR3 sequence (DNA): TGCGCCAGCAGCCAAGAAGGTAACGCCGGCAGCCCTCAAGAGACCCAGTACTTC.

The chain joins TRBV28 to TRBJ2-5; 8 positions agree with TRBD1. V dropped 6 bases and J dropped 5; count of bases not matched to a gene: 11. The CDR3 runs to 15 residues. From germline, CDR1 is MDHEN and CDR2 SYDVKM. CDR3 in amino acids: CASRRAGGVFETQYF. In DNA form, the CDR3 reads TGTGCCAGCAGACGAGCAGGGGGCGTATTCGAGACCCAGTACTTC. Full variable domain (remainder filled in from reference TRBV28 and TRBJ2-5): DVKVTQSSRYLVKRTGEKVFLECVQDMDHENMFWYRQDPGLGLRLIYFSYDVKMKEKGDIPEGYSVSREKKERFSLILESASTNQTSMYLCASRRAGGVFETQYFGPGTRLLVL.

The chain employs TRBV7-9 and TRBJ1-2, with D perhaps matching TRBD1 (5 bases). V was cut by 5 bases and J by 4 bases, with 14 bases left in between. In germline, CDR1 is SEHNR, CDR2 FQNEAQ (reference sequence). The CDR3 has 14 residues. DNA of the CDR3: TGTGCCAGCAGCCCCCGCGAGGGGCTCTATGGCTACACCTTC. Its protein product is CASSPREGLYGYTF.

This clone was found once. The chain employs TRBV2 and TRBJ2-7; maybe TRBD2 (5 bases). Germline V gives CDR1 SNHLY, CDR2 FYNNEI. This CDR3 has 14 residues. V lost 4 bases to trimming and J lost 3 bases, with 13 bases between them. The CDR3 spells CASSVIGLYYEQYF. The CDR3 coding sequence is TGTGCCAGCAGTGTAATCGGACTTTACTACGAGCAGTACTTC.

The CDR3 region is CASSSPWGGYYGYTF. The CDR3 region has the DNA TGTGCCAGCAGTTCCCCGTGGGGCGGGTACTATGGCTACACCTTC. The chain is built from TRBV25-1 and TRBJ1-2; TRBD1 might be the D (5 bases). V shed 5 bases and J shed 3 bases, with 16 bases lying between them. This CDR3 has 15 residues. The germline V gene encodes CDR1 MGHDK and CDR2 SYGVNS.

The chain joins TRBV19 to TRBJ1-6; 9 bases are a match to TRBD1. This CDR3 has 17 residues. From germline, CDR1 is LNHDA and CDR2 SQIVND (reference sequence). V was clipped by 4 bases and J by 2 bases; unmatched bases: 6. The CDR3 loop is CASSKQGASTYNSPLHF. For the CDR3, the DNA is TGTGCCAGTAGTAAACAGGGGGCGAGCACCTATAATTCACCCCTCCACTTT.

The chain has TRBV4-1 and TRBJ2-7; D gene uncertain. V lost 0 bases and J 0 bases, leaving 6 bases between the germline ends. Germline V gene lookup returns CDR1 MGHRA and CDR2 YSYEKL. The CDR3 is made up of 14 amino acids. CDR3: CASSQEDFSYEQYF. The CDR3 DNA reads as TGCGCCAGCAGCCAAGAAGACTTCTCCTACGAGCAGTACTTC.

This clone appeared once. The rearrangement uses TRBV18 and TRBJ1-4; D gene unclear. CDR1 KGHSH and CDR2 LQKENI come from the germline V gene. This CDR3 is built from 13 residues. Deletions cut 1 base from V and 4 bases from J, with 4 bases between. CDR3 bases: TGTGCCAGCTCACCACTGGTTAATGAAAAACTGTTTTTT. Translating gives CASSPLVNEKLFF. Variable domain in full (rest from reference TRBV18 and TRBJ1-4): NAGVMQNPRHLVRRRGQEARLRCSPMKGHSHVYWYRQLPEEGLKFMVYLQKENIIDESGMPKERFSAEFPKEGPSILRIQQVVRGDSAAYFCASSPLVNEKLFFGSGTQLSVL.

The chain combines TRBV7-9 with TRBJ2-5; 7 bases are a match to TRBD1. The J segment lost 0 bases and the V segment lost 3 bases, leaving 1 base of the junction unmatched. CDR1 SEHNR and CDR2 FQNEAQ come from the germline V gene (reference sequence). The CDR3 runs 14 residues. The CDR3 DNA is TGTGCCAGCAGCTTCAGGGGGTACCAAGAGACCCAGTACTTC. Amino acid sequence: CASSFRGYQETQYF. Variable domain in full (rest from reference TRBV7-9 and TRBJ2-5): DTGVSQNPRHKITKRGQNVTFRCDPISEHNRLYWYRQTLGQGPEFLTYFQNEAQLEKSRLLSDRFSAERPKGSFSTLEIQRTEQGDSAMYLCASSFRGYQETQYFGPGTRLLVL.

CDR3 nucleotide sequence: TGTGCCAGCATGGCTAGCGGGGGGTATCGAAATGAGCAGTTCTTC. Translating it yields CASMASGGYRNEQFF. This chain connects TRBV6-1 to TRBJ2-1; 11 bases match TRBD2. The germline V gene has CDR1 MNHNS and CDR2 SASEGT. With 7 bases clipped from V and 7 bases from J, the junction kept 9 bases outside the gene matches. CDR3 length: 15 amino acids.

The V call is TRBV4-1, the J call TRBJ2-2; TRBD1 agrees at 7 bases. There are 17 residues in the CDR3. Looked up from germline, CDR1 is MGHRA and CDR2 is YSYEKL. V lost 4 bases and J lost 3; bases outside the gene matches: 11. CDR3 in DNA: TGCGCCAGCAGCCTAAAAGACAGGGAGAGGGACACCGGGGAGCTGTTTTTT. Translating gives CASSLKDRERDTGELFF.

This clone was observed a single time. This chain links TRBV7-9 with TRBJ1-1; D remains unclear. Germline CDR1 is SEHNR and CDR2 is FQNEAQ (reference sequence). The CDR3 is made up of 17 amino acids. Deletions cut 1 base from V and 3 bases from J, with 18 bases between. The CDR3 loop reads CASSLVPHPRWDTEAFF. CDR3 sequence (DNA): TGTGCCAGCAGCTTAGTGCCACATCCGAGGTGGGACACTGAAGCTTTCTTT.

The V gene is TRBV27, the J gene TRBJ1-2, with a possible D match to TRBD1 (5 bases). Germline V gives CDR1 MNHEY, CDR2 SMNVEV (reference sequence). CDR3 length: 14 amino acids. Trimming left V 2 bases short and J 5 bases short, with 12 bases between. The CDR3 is CASSLRGGGYGYTF. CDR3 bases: TGTGCCAGCAGTTTAAGGGGAGGTGGTTATGGCTACACCTTC.

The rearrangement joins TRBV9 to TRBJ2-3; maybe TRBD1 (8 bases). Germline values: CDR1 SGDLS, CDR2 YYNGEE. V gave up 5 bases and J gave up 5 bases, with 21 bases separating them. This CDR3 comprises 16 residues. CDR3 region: CASRKDREGTRDTQYF. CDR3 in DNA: TGTGCCAGCAGAAAGGACAGGGAGGGCACAAGAGATACGCAGTATTTT.

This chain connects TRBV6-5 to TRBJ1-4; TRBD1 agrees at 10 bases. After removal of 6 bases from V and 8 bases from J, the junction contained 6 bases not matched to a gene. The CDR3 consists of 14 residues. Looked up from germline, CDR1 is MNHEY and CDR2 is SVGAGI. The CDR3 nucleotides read TGTGCCAGCAGCCCGGGACAGGGGCACGAAAAACTGTTTTTT. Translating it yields CASSPGQGHEKLFF.

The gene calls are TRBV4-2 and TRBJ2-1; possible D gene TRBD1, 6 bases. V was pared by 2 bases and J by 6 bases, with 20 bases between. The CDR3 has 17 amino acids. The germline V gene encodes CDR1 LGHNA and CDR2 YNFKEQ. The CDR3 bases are TGTGCCAGCAGCCAAATAGGCCAACCTACAGGGAGCAATGAGCAGTTCTTC. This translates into CASSQIGQPTGSNEQFF.

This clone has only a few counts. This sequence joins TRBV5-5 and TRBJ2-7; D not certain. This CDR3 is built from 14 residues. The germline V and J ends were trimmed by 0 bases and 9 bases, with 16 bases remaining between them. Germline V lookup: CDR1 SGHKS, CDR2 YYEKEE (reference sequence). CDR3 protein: CASSLVCWGSGQYF. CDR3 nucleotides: TGTGCCAGCAGCTTGGTGTGTTGGGGTTCGGGGCAGTACTTC.

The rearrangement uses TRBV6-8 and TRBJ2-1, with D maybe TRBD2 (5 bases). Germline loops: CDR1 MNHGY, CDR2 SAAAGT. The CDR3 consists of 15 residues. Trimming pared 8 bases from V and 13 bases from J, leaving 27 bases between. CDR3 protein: CASGYHLGAPVKQFF. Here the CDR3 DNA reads TGTGCCAGCGGATACCACCTGGGAGCCCCCGTTAAACAGTTCTTC.

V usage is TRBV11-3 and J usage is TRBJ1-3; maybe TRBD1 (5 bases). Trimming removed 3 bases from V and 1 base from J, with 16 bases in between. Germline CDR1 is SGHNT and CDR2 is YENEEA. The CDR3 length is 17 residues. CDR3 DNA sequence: TGTGCCAGCAGCTTGTCCGGGGCCAAGGCATCTGGAAACACCATATATTTT. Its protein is CASSLSGAKASGNTIYF. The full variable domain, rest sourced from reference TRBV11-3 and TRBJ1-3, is EAGVVQSPRYKIIEKKQPVAFWCNPISGHNTLYWYLQNLGQGPELLIRYENEEAVDDSQLPKDRFSAERLKGVDSTLKIQPAELGDSAVYLCASSLSGAKASGNTIYFGEGSWLTVV.

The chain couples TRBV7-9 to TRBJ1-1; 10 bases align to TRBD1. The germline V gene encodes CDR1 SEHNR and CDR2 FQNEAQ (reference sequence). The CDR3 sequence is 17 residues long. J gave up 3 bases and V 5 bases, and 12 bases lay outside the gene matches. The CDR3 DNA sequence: TGTGCCAGCAGCCACCCAGGACCGGACAGGGGGGACACTGAAGCTTTCTTT. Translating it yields CASSHPGPDRGDTEAFF.

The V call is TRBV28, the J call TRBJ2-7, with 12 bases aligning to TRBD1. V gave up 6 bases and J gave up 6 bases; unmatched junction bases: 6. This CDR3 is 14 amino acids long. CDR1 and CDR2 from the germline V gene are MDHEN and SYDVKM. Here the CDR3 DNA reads TGTGCCAGCAGCGGGACAGGGGGCATTGGCGAGCAGTACTTC. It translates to CASSGTGGIGEQYF.